One and the same sample provided the 25 T cell receptor beta chains below, sequenced in a study of blood T cells in healthy people across ages. Through a sample-barcoded 5' primer and a J-beta primer mix, a second PCR was run for about 6 to 11 cycles. MiXCR, run by TCRdb on the 5' RACE reads, gives a single entry per CDR3 protein. The table has under 1,100,000 distinct CDR3 sequences, approximately 25% seen once. This sample was shared with a second study, whose subject was T cells of mothers and their children.

The sequencing input was blood. The receptors were gathered from a girl aged 2-9 years in good health.

This clonotype has more than one count but fewer than ten. The V gene is TRBV7-3, the J gene TRBJ1-6, with D hard to call. Germline-derived CDR1 and CDR2 are SGHTA and FQGTGA. The CDR3 has 15 amino acids. Trimming left V 5 bases short and J 7 bases short, with 15 bases between. The CDR3 is CASSLIGSGNSPLHF. The CDR3 coding sequence is TGTGCCAGCAGCCTAATTGGGTCAGGCAATTCACCCCTCCACTTT.

This clonotype has more than one count but fewer than ten. The V call is TRBV7-2, the J call TRBJ2-1, with a possible D match to TRBD1 (5 bases). This CDR3 is 13 amino acids long. V was trimmed by 5 bases and J by 3 bases, leaving 8 bases between them. Germline values: CDR1 SGHTA, CDR2 FQGNSA. The CDR3 DNA reads as TGTGCCAGCAGCGAACAGGACTACAATGAGCAGTTCTTC. Translated, it gives CASSEQDYNEQFF.

The genes are TRBV7-8 and TRBJ2-4; D remains unclear. Per the germline V gene, CDR1 is SGHVS and CDR2 is FQNEAQ. The CDR3 has 16 residues. Trimming took 2 bases from V and 9 from J, leaving 20 bases between them. The CDR3 DNA reads TGTGCCAGCAGCTTACTGGGGTTGGGGTCGTCGGCCATTCAGTACTTC. This sequence encodes CASSLLGLGSSAIQYF.

The V gene is TRBV3-1, the J gene TRBJ1-6; 10 positions agree with TRBD1. The CDR3 is 19 residues long. After removal of 3 bases from V and 3 bases from J, the junction contained 11 bases not matched to a gene. Per germline, CDR1 LGHDT and CDR2 YNNKEL (reference sequence). The CDR3 reads CASSQTTGTGASYNSPLHF. In DNA, the CDR3 is TGTGCCAGCAGCCAGACGACCGGGACAGGGGCTAGCTATAATTCACCCCTCCACTTT.

The table lists this clonotype with a few counts. The V call is TRBV6-1, the J call TRBJ2-3, with 11 bases lining up with TRBD2. Germline-derived CDR1 and CDR2 are MNHNS and SASEGT. After removal of 6 bases from V and 2 bases from J, the junction contained 7 bases not matched to a gene. This CDR3 is 16 amino acids long. In DNA, the CDR3 is TGTGCCAGCAGGCCAACTAGCGGGGGCGTCACAGATACGCAGTATTTT. This codes for CASRPTSGGVTDTQYF.

This clonotype was seen more than once but under ten times. The chain employs TRBV5-1 and TRBJ1-4; the match to TRBD1 covers 8 bases. Germline V gene data show CDR1 as SGHRS and CDR2 as YFSETQ. This CDR3 has 15 amino acids. V gave up 4 bases and J gave up 7 bases; unmatched junction bases: 9. The CDR3, as DNA: TGCGCCAGCAGCCTGACAGGGGATAGGGGTGAAAAACTGTTTTTT. Translated, it gives CASSLTGDRGEKLFF.

This clonotype has only a few counts. The chain couples TRBV4-2 to TRBJ2-5; no clear D gene. Germline values: CDR1 LGHNA, CDR2 YNFKEQ. This CDR3 has 12 residues. Trimming removed 0 bases from V and 5 bases from J, with 4 bases in between. CDR3 region: CASSQEYETQYF. CDR3 coding DNA: TGTGCCAGCAGCCAAGAATACGAGACCCAGTACTTC.

The chain couples TRBV5-1 to TRBJ2-3; D is unclear. CDR1 is SGHRS, CDR2 YFSETQ, per germline. There are 16 residues in the CDR3. Trimming removed 1 base from V and 2 bases from J, with 14 bases in between. The CDR3 spells CASSLFSLSNTDTQYF. CDR3 DNA sequence: TGCGCCAGCAGCTTGTTTTCTTTGTCCAACACAGATACGCAGTATTTT.

This clonotype occurred many times. This rearrangement joins TRBV9 to TRBJ2-7, with D unclear. The CDR3 runs 13 residues. The germline V gene has CDR1 SGDLS and CDR2 YYNGEE. The germline V and J ends were trimmed by 0 bases and 0 bases, with 4 bases remaining between them. CDR3 sequence: CASSVDSSYEQYF. The DNA of the CDR3 is TGTGCCAGCAGCGTAGACAGCTCCTACGAGCAGTACTTC.

The chain recombines TRBV11-2 with TRBJ2-1, with D uncertain. The CDR3 contains 13 residues. Germline assignment: CDR1 SGHAT and CDR2 FQNNGV. V lost 3 bases and J 7 bases, leaving 10 bases between the germline ends. CDR3 amino acids: CASSFRLENEQFF. The DNA for the CDR3 is TGTGCCAGCAGCTTCCGACTGGAGAATGAGCAGTTCTTC.

The chain recombines TRBV6-2 or TRBV6-3 with TRBJ2-5, with D perhaps matching TRBD1 (6 bases). CDR1 and CDR2 from the germline V gene are MNHEY and SVGEGT. This CDR3 region has 14 residues. Trimming removed 9 bases from V and 2 bases from J, with 16 bases in between. DNA for the CDR3: TGTGCCAGTATGGACAGCAACATTCAAGAGACCCAGTACTTC. Residues: CASMDSNIQETQYF.

The chain employs TRBV20-1 and TRBJ2-5; the D is unclear. The DNA end is more similar to TRBJ2-1, so the J call may be wrong. Germline V lookup: CDR1 DFQATT, CDR2 SNEGSKA (reference sequence). This CDR3 spans 14 amino acids. DNA of the CDR3: TGCAGTGCTAGCTGGGTGGTTGGGCGCAATGAGCAGTTCTTC. Protein product: CSASWVVGRNEQFF.

This clonotype was detected only a few times. V is TRBV11-2 and J is TRBJ2-5, with 13 bases that match TRBD2. Near its end, the DNA agrees better with TRBJ2-1, so the J call may be wrong. Germline V lookup: CDR1 SGHAT, CDR2 FQNNGV. CDR3 length: 15 residues. CDR3 coding DNA: TGTGCCAGCAGCCGGACTAGCGGGGGTCAAAGTGAGCAGTTCTTC. Translation: CASSRTSGGQSEQFF.

The rearrangement joins TRBV12-3 or TRBV12-4 to TRBJ2-2; tentative D call: TRBD2 (5 bases). Trimming removed 3 bases from V and 0 bases from J, with 8 bases in between. The CDR3 runs to 15 residues. This CDR3 is CASSFRGPNTGELFF. DNA of the CDR3: TGTGCCAGCAGTTTCCGCGGGCCGAACACCGGGGAGCTGTTTTTT.

This clonotype was recorded a few times. This chain uses TRBV9 with TRBJ2-5; a weak D match, TRBD2 (5 bases). CDR3 length equals 16 residues. CDR1 is SGDLS and CDR2 is YYNGEE in the germline V gene. V was trimmed by 0 bases and J by 2 bases, leaving 14 bases between them. In nucleotides, the CDR3 is TGTGCCAGCAGCGTAGGGCAGCGGCTGGAACAAGAGACCCAGTACTTC. Residues: CASSVGQRLEQETQYF. Variable domain in full (rest from reference TRBV9 and TRBJ2-5): DSGVTQTPKHLITATGQRVTLRCSPRSGDLSVYWYQQSLDQGLQFLIQYYNGEERAKGNILERFSAQQFPDLHSELNLSSLELGDSALYFCASSVGQRLEQETQYFGPGTRLLVL.

This sequence joins TRBV28 and TRBJ1-1, with D perhaps matching TRBD1 (6 bases). Germline V gives CDR1 MDHEN, CDR2 SYDVKM. The V end lost 3 bases, the J end lost 7 bases, and 12 bases lay between the germline ends. The CDR3 runs 13 residues. CDR3 loop: CASSLDSLVEAFF. Written as DNA, the CDR3 is TGTGCCAGCAGTTTGGACAGCCTAGTTGAAGCTTTCTTT.

This rearrangement joins TRBV29-1 to TRBJ2-5, with TRBD1 identical over 8 bases. The CDR3 contains 13 residues. In germline, CDR1 is SQVTM, CDR2 ANQGSEA. The V segment lost 5 bases and the J segment 3 bases; nucleotides outside the gene matches: 5. The CDR3 region has the DNA TGCAGCGTTTCCGGACAGGGCAAAGAGACCCAGTACTTC. Its translation: CSVSGQGKETQYF. Variable domain in full (rest from reference TRBV29-1 and TRBJ2-5): SAVISQKPSRDICQRGTSLTIQCQVDSQVTMMFWYRQQPGQSLTLIATANQGSEATYESGFVIDKFPISRPNLTFSTLTVSNMSPEDSSIYLCSVSGQGKETQYFGPGTRLLVL.

As regards this clonotype: The junction does not match germline at one end; this may be a read error. The CDR3 DNA is TGTGCCAGCAGCTTAACAGTATACTCTGGGGCCAATGTCCTGACTTTC. Its translation: CASSLTVYSGANVLTF. This chain uses TRBV7-2 with TRBJ2-6; tentatively, D is TRBD1 (5 bases). This CDR3 region has 16 residues. CDR1 is SGHTA and CDR2 is FQGNSA in the germline V gene.

This clonotype was counted only a few times. The genes are TRBV14 and TRBJ2-3; the D is unclear. From germline, CDR1 is SGHDN and CDR2 FVKESK. V dropped 1 base and J dropped 5 bases, with 7 bases sitting between them. The CDR3 has 13 residues. Here the CDR3 DNA reads TGTGCCAGCAGCCAAGTGACGGTAGATACGCAGTATTTT. Amino acid sequence: CASSQVTVDTQYF.

The chain has TRBV20-1 and TRBJ1-1; D uncertain. The CDR3 totals 13 residues. Germline-derived CDR1 and CDR2 are DFQATT and SNEGSKA (reference sequence). Trimming cost V 4 bases and J 2 bases, with 11 bases left between them. The CDR3 protein is CSANVPLNTEAFF. In nucleotides, the CDR3 is TGCAGTGCTAACGTCCCCCTTAACACTGAAGCTTTCTTT.

The rearrangement joins TRBV7-8 to TRBJ2-7; TRBD1 matches 9 bases. Trimming at V came to 5 bases and at J to 6 bases, leaving 8 bases not matched to a gene. The CDR3 length is 14 residues. The germline gives CDR1 SGHVS, CDR2 FQNEAQ. This CDR3 is CASSDRDRVSEQYF. The CDR3 DNA sequence: TGTGCCAGCAGCGACCGGGACAGGGTCTCCGAGCAGTACTTC. The variable domain in full, completed from reference TRBV7-8 and TRBJ2-7, reads GAGVSQSPRYKVAKRGQDVALRCDPISGHVSLFWYQQALGQGPEFLTYFQNEAQLDKSGLPSDRFFAERPEGSVSTLKIQRTQQEDSAVYLCASSDRDRVSEQYFGPGTRLTVT.

DNA for the CDR3: TGTGCCACCAGCGTCAGGTCGGTCGGATACGAGCAGTACTTC. Its protein product is CATSVRSVGYEQYF. The V call is TRBV15, the J call TRBJ2-7; D not resolved. V lost 5 bases and J lost 4, with 15 bases in between. This CDR3 has 14 amino acids. Germline V lookup: CDR1 LNHNV, CDR2 YYDKDF (reference sequence).

V gene TRBV5-1 combines with J gene TRBJ2-3; 10 positions agree with TRBD1. The CDR3 runs to 15 residues. Per the germline V gene, CDR1 is SGHRS and CDR2 is YFSETQ. With 3 bases clipped from V and 4 bases from J, the junction kept 5 bases outside the gene matches. The CDR3, as DNA: TGCGCCAGCAGCTCGGGACAGGGGTTCGCAGATACGCAGTATTTT. Translating it yields CASSSGQGFADTQYF.

The chain uses TRBV9 and TRBJ2-7; D tentatively reads TRBD1 or TRBD2 (5 bases each). CDR3 length equals 14 residues. Looked up from germline, CDR1 is SGDLS and CDR2 is YYNGEE. V shed 4 bases and J shed 6 bases, with 17 bases lying between them. Here the CDR3 reads CASSPSGTAAEQYF. Here the CDR3 DNA reads TGTGCCAGCAGCCCATCTGGGACGGCGGCCGAGCAGTACTTC.

The rearrangement joins TRBV27 to TRBJ1-2; 7 bases align to TRBD1. Germline V lookup: CDR1 MNHEY, CDR2 SMNVEV (reference sequence). This CDR3 contains 13 residues. V shed 4 bases and J 5 bases; nucleotides not matched to a gene: 4. CDR3 coding DNA: TGTGCCAGCAGTTCGGGACAGTATTATGGCTACACCTTC. It codes for CASSSGQYYGYTF.